The 22 T cell receptor beta chains reported below all come from one sample, sequenced in a study of blood T cell repertoires in COVID-19. Here immunoSEQ multiplex PCR was the method, and the copy in TCRdb shows in-frame clones only, minus some. Of around 190,000 clones in the sample, about 85% are singletons; the top ten hold 6.5% to 9%. Input material: peripheral blood. These receptors came from a woman aged 55-75 years with acute or convalescent COVID-19.

In its sample, this clone was seen a few times. J is TRBJ1-5 and V is TRBV11-2; 8 positions match TRBD1. From germline, CDR1 is SGHAT and CDR2 FQNNGV. V lost 2 bases, J lost 7 bases, and 7 bases stayed unmatched. The CDR3 contains 15 residues. CDR3 sequence: CASSLNPGGGQPQHF. Written as DNA, the CDR3 is TGTGCCAGCAGCTTAAACCCAGGGGGCGGACAGCCCCAGCATTTT. The whole variable domain, remainder taken from reference TRBV11-2 and TRBJ1-5, is EAGVAQSPRYKIIEKRQSVAFWCNPISGHATLYWYQQILGQGPKLLIQFQNNGVVDDSQLPKDRFSAERLKGVDSTLKIQPAKLEDSAVYLCASSLNPGGGQPQHFGDGTRLSIL.

This clone was detected a few times. The J gene is TRBJ2-1, the V gene TRBV2, with 10 bases fitting TRBD2. This CDR3 spans 16 amino acids. Per germline, CDR1 SNHLY and CDR2 FYNNEI. The trim removed 2 bases at V and 8 bases at J, leaving 9 bases unmatched. Here the CDR3 reads CASSELPSGSGYEQFF. The CDR3 bases are TGTGCCAGCAGTGAACTTCCTAGCGGGAGCGGGTATGAGCAGTTCTTC.

The chain combines TRBV14 with TRBJ2-1; D might be TRBD2 (6 bases). The CDR3 contains 13 residues. Germline values: CDR1 SGHDN, CDR2 FVKESK. V was shortened by 1 base and J by 14 bases, with 15 bases between the two germline ends. The CDR3: CASSQGARGGKFF. DNA of the CDR3: TGTGCCAGCAGCCAAGGGGCGAGGGGAGGCAAGTTCTTC.

The V gene is TRBV5-1, the J gene TRBJ2-5; tentatively, D is TRBD1 (5 bases). This CDR3 contains 13 residues. V lost 4 bases and J lost 0, with 7 bases in between. The V gene's germline CDR1 is SGHRS and CDR2 YFSETQ. CDR3 nucleotides: TGCGCCAGCAGCCCGGACAACCAAGAGACCCAGTACTTC. Its translation is CASSPDNQETQYF.

This clone was recorded a few times. The chain is built from TRBV25-1 and TRBJ1-6; the D gene is possibly TRBD1 (5 bases). CDR1 is MGHDK, CDR2 SYGVNS, per germline. V shed 4 bases and J shed 9 bases, with 16 bases lying between them. This CDR3 comprises 15 residues. In DNA, the CDR3 is TGTGCCAGCAGTGCGACAGACTGGGGAGGTTCACCCCTCCACTTT. Translated: CASSATDWGGSPLHF.

This clone appeared once. The chain recombines TRBV29-1 with TRBJ1-2, with 8 bases that match TRBD1. This CDR3 has 13 residues. With V trimmed by 6 bases and J by 8 bases, 11 bases remained unmatched. The germline V gene encodes CDR1 SQVTM and CDR2 ANQGSEA. The CDR3 DNA reads as TGCAGCGTCGCCTCTAGCGGGACAGGCGGCTACACCTTC. It codes for CSVASSGTGGYTF. The whole variable domain, filled in from reference TRBV29-1 and TRBJ1-2, reads SAVISQKPSRDICQRGTSLTIQCQVDSQVTMMFWYRQQPGQSLTLIATANQGSEATYESGFVIDKFPISRPNLTFSTLTVSNMSPEDSSIYLCSVASSGTGGYTFGSGTRLTVV.

The V call is TRBV24-1, the J call TRBJ1-1; tentatively, D is TRBD1 (6 bases). The CDR3 loop spans 15 amino acids. Per the germline V gene, CDR1 is KGHDR and CDR2 is SFDVKD. The germline V and J ends were trimmed by 10 bases and 1 base, with 18 bases remaining between them. The CDR3 DNA is TGTGCCACTCACATTAAGGGACATCAGAACACTGAAGCTTTCTTT. It yields the protein CATHIKGHQNTEAFF.

The V and J genes are TRBV10-3 and TRBJ2-7; 14 bases map to TRBD2. V shed 0 bases, J shed 5 bases, and the junction held 15 bases outside the gene matches. This CDR3 is 20 amino acids long. The germline CDR1 and CDR2 sequences are ENHRY and SYGVKD. CDR3 DNA: TGTGCCATCAGTGAGTCGAACGTCGGGACTAGCGGGAGCGCCCGGAACGAGCAGTACTTC. Protein sequence: CAISESNVGTSGSARNEQYF.

The sample holds a few counts of this clone. This chain joins TRBV7-6 and TRBJ2-1, with 8 positions matching TRBD2. This CDR3 is 16 amino acids long. With V trimmed by 5 bases and J by 3 bases, 9 bases remained unmatched. Germline V CDR1 and CDR2: SGHVS, FNYEAQ. CDR3 protein: CASSQTAGEIYNEQFF. The CDR3 nucleotides read TGTGCCAGCAGCCAAACAGCGGGAGAGATCTACAATGAGCAGTTCTTC.

Turning to this clone: Other DNA sequences in the same sample also yield this CDR3. This rearrangement joins TRBV9 to TRBJ2-7, with a possible D match to TRBD2 (5 bases). The V gene's germline CDR1 is SGDLS and CDR2 YYNGEE. This CDR3 is built from 14 residues. Trimming took 0 bases from V and 1 from J, leaving 8 bases between them. The CDR3 DNA sequence: TGTGCCAGCAGCGTAGGAAGCGGTTCCTACGAGCAGTACTTC. The encoded protein is CASSVGSGSYEQYF.

This chain links TRBV4-1 with TRBJ2-5; 14 nucleotides line up with TRBD2. V shed 1 base and J 5 bases; nucleotides not matched to a gene: 6. Germline CDR1 MGHRA, CDR2 YSYEKL. This CDR3 spans 17 amino acids. The CDR3 sequence is CASSQVGLAGAGETQYF. The CDR3 DNA reads as TGCGCCAGCAGCCAAGTGGGACTAGCGGGAGCGGGGGAGACCCAGTACTTC.

CDR3 amino acids: CASSLELASSYNSPLHF. In DNA form, the CDR3 reads TGCGCCAGCAGCTTGGAACTTGCGAGCTCCTATAATTCACCCCTCCACTTT. The rearrangement uses TRBV5-1 and TRBJ1-6; no firm D call. Trimming removed 0 bases from V and 0 bases from J, with 10 bases in between. This CDR3 spans 17 amino acids. Germline V gene sequence: CDR1 SGHRS, CDR2 YFSETQ.

The chain employs TRBV4-1 and TRBJ1-1; a weak D match, TRBD1 (5 bases). Germline loops: CDR1 MGHRA, CDR2 YSYEKL. V was shortened by 1 base and J by 0 bases, with 9 bases between the two germline ends. This CDR3 comprises 15 residues. CDR3 residues: CASSQASGMNTEAFF. The CDR3 DNA reads TGCGCCAGCAGCCAAGCTTCAGGGATGAACACTGAAGCTTTCTTT.

This chain links TRBV6-1 with TRBJ2-7; 7 nucleotides agree with TRBD2. In germline, CDR1 is MNHNS, CDR2 SASEGT. The CDR3 length is 16 residues. The V and J ends lost 2 bases and 0 bases, in that order; junction bases with no gene match: 7. Here the CDR3 DNA reads TGTGCCAGCAGTGAATCGCCTTCGGGGGGCTCCTACGAGCAGTACTTC. This encodes CASSESPSGGSYEQYF.

This clone was picked up one time. The CDR3 sequence is CASSLRQGHETQYF. In nucleotides, the CDR3 is TGTGCCAGCAGCCTAAGACAGGGGCATGAGACCCAGTACTTC. This sequence joins TRBV11-3 and TRBJ2-5; 8 nucleotides align to TRBD1. After removal of 5 bases from V and 5 bases from J, the junction contained 7 bases not matched to a gene. Germline CDR1 reads SGHNT; CDR2 reads YENEEA. The CDR3 spans 14 residues.

The rearrangement joins TRBV5-1 to TRBJ2-3; D gene uncertain. Germline CDR1 and CDR2: SGHRS and YFSETQ. This CDR3 has 13 amino acids. The V gene lost 0 bases and the J gene lost 3 bases, with 5 bases spanning the gap. In nucleotides, the CDR3 is TGCGCCAGCAGCTTGGCCGGGACAGATACGCAGTATTTT. The encoded protein is CASSLAGTDTQYF.

This sequence joins TRBV6-1 and TRBJ2-3; D possibly corresponds to TRBD2 (6 bases). CDR1 is MNHNS, CDR2 SASEGT, per germline. This CDR3 has 15 amino acids. V lost 2 bases, J lost 3 bases, and 12 bases lay in between. The CDR3 nucleotides read TGTGCCAGCAGTGAACGGGAGTTTGGGACAGATACGCAGTATTTT. Protein product: CASSEREFGTDTQYF.

CDR3 coding DNA: TGTGCCAGCAGCTCTCCTAGTCGCGTTGAGCAGTTCTTC. Encoded protein: CASSSPSRVEQFF. The rearrangement joins TRBV11-2 to TRBJ2-1; no firm D call. The CDR3 length is 13 residues. Deletions cut 4 bases from V and 9 bases from J, with 13 bases between. In germline, CDR1 is SGHAT, CDR2 FQNNGV.

The chain combines TRBV24-1 with TRBJ1-2, with D possibly matching TRBD1 (5 bases). This CDR3 comprises 16 residues. V shed 2 bases and J shed 4 bases, with 16 bases lying between them. CDR1 and CDR2 (germline): KGHDR, SFDVKD. CDR3 sequence (DNA): TGTGCCACCAGTGATTCCGGGACTTGGGAAGGCTATGGCTACACCTTC. Its translation is CATSDSGTWEGYGYTF.

The chain's CDR3 is CASSPGTGIYGYTF. CDR3 DNA: TGTGCCAGCAGCCCCGGGACAGGGATCTATGGCTACACCTTC. The chain carries TRBV7-9 and TRBJ1-2, with 9 nucleotides matching TRBD1. Germline values: CDR1 SEHNR, CDR2 FQNEAQ (reference sequence). The ends lost 5 bases at V and 4 bases at J; junction bases unmatched: 5. This CDR3 comprises 14 residues.

The chain recombines TRBV6-5 with TRBJ1-6; tentatively, D is TRBD1 (5 bases). The CDR3 runs 14 residues. Germline loops: CDR1 MNHEY, CDR2 SVGAGI. The V end was cut by 7 bases, the J end by 10 bases, with 17 bases between. The CDR3 sequence is CASKSGQGKSPLHF. The CDR3 nucleotides read TGTGCCAGCAAGAGTGGGCAGGGAAAATCACCCCTCCACTTT.

This rearrangement joins TRBV7-8 to TRBJ1-1; TRBD1 might be the D (6 bases). The CDR3 is made up of 13 amino acids. Germline CDR1 and CDR2: SGHVS and FQNEAQ. Trimming took off 2 bases at V and 5 bases at J, with 9 bases between the two ends. CDR3 bases: TGTGCCAGCAGCTTACAGGGGATAACTGAAGCTTTCTTT. Translated, it gives CASSLQGITEAFF. Complete variable domain (other parts from reference TRBV7-8 and TRBJ1-1): GAGVSQSPRYKVAKRGQDVALRCDPISGHVSLFWYQQALGQGPEFLTYFQNEAQLDKSGLPSDRFFAERPEGSVSTLKIQRTQQEDSAVYLCASSLQGITEAFFGQGTRLTVV.